These 20 T cell receptor beta chains were sequenced from one sample in a study of blood T cell repertoires in COVID-19. The assay was immunoSEQ multiplex PCR, and TCRdb's table has in-frame clones only and misses some. The sample has 95,000 to 150,000 clones; 92% are singletons. What was sequenced was peripheral blood. These receptors were collected from a man in his fifties or sixties with COVID-19, enrolled during active disease.

This chain uses TRBV28 with TRBJ2-2; TRBD2 matches at 7 bases. This CDR3 has 17 amino acids. The germline gives CDR1 MDHEN, CDR2 SYDVKM. The V gene end was trimmed by 6 bases and the J gene end by 5 bases; junction bases not matched to a gene: 15. CDR3 DNA sequence: TGTGCCAGCAGGCCAACCTCTGGCGGGAGAGGGACCGGGGAGCTGTTTTTT. It codes for CASRPTSGGRGTGELFF.

The CDR3: CASSQEKGLAGYNEQFF. DNA for the CDR3: TGTGCCAGCAGCCAAGAAAAAGGACTAGCGGGATACAATGAGCAGTTCTTC. J is TRBJ2-1 and V is TRBV14, with 12 bases lining up with TRBD2. This CDR3 spans 17 amino acids. Looked up from germline, CDR1 is SGHDN and CDR2 is FVKESK. V gave up 0 bases and J gave up 4 bases; unmatched junction bases: 4.

V and J are TRBV5-5 and TRBJ2-3, with TRBD2 matching over 8 bases. Germline CDR1 reads SGHKS; CDR2 reads YYEKEE (reference sequence). Trimming at V came to 6 bases and at J to 4 bases, leaving 4 bases not matched to a gene. This CDR3 has 13 residues. The CDR3 here is CASTRAGADTQYF. CDR3 sequence (DNA): TGTGCCAGCACTCGAGCGGGAGCAGATACGCAGTATTTT.

In DNA form, the CDR3 reads TGTGCCAGCAGGGACAGGGGTATGAACACTGAAGCTTTCTTT. It yields the protein CASRDRGMNTEAFF. The chain uses TRBV2 and TRBJ1-1; 9 bases are a match to TRBD1. The CDR3 has 14 residues. The V gene's germline CDR1 is SNHLY and CDR2 FYNNEI. V lost 6 bases and J lost 0; bases outside the gene matches: 2.

V gene TRBV13 combines with J gene TRBJ2-3; 7 nucleotides line up with TRBD2. Germline V gives CDR1 PRHDT, CDR2 FYEKMQ (reference sequence). There are 15 residues in the CDR3. Germline trimming cut 7 bases from V and 1 base from J; bases unmatched to any gene: 8. The CDR3 DNA follows: TGTGCCAGCATATTGCGGGAGTTTGGCACAGATACGCAGTATTTT. Translated: CASILREFGTDTQYF.

This chain joins TRBV19 and TRBJ1-2; D perhaps matches TRBD1 (6 bases). This CDR3 spans 13 amino acids. CDR1 LNHDA and CDR2 SQIVND come from the germline V gene (reference sequence). Between the trimmed V and J ends, which lost 6 bases and 7 bases, there was a span of 15 bases. The CDR3 spells CASSSDRSFGYTF. The CDR3 region has the DNA TGTGCCAGTAGCTCCGACAGGAGCTTTGGCTACACCTTC.

The V call is TRBV19, the J call TRBJ1-6; maybe TRBD1 (5 bases). With 5 bases removed from V and 8 bases from J, the gap between germline ends came to 10 bases. The germline V gene encodes CDR1 LNHDA and CDR2 SQIVND (reference sequence). The length of the CDR3 is 13 residues. The CDR3 DNA is TGTGCCAGTAGTGCGCAGGGCCATTCACCCCTCCACTTT. Protein: CASSAQGHSPLHF.

The CDR3 protein is CASSEPPGLAGTGELFF. CDR3 nucleotide sequence: TGTGCCAGCAGTGAGCCTCCGGGACTAGCGGGCACCGGGGAGCTGTTTTTT. The rearrangement uses TRBV2 and TRBJ2-2, with 12 bases that match TRBD2. Germline V lookup: CDR1 SNHLY, CDR2 FYNNEI. CDR3 size: 17 residues. After removal of 3 bases from V and 4 bases from J, the junction contained 6 bases not matched to a gene.

This chain connects TRBV19 to TRBJ2-7; tentatively, D is TRBD2 (6 bases). The CDR3 is 15 amino acids. Between the trimmed V and J ends, which lost 2 bases and 1 base, there was a span of 12 bases. Germline V gene lookup returns CDR1 LNHDA and CDR2 SQIVND (reference sequence). The CDR3 here is CASSIFLAPSYEQYF. The DNA of the CDR3 is TGTGCCAGTAGTATATTTCTAGCGCCATCCTACGAGCAGTACTTC.

The J gene is TRBJ2-5, the V gene TRBV18; D is possibly TRBD2 (5 bases). The V gene lost 1 base and the J gene lost 4 bases, with 13 bases spanning the gap. CDR3 length: 15 amino acids. Germline V gene sequence: CDR1 KGHSH, CDR2 LQKENI. This chain's CDR3 is CASSPLPGTSETQYF. The CDR3 nucleotides read TGTGCCAGCTCACCACTGCCGGGAACGTCAGAGACCCAGTACTTC.

The V call is TRBV19, the J call TRBJ2-6; the D gene is possibly TRBD2 (5 bases). The CDR3 sequence is 15 residues long. Germline V lookup: CDR1 LNHDA, CDR2 SQIVND (reference sequence). V was trimmed by 6 bases and J by 0 bases, leaving 9 bases between them. The CDR3 bases are TGTGCCAGTAGACTGGAGGCCTCTGGGGCCAACGTCCTGACTTTC. The encoded protein is CASRLEASGANVLTF.

This chain connects TRBV11-2 to TRBJ2-7; 11 bases fit TRBD2. The CDR3 spans 15 residues. J was trimmed by 7 bases and V by 5 bases; bases with no gene match: 10. CDR1 and CDR2 (germline): SGHAT, FQNNGV. CDR3 nucleotide sequence: TGTGCCAGCAGCCCACAGACTAGCGGGGTAGGTGAGCAGTACGTC. Translating it yields CASSPQTSGVGEQYV.

The rearrangement links TRBV11-1 to TRBJ1-1, with D possibly TRBD1 on 6 matching bases. V shed 4 bases and J shed 1 base, with 13 bases lying between them. CDR3 size: 15 residues. CDR1 is SGHAT, CDR2 FQDESV, per germline (reference sequence). The CDR3, as DNA: TGTGCCAGCAGCTACGACTCGGACAGGAACACTGAAGCTTTCTTT. Protein product: CASSYDSDRNTEAFF.

The rearrangement links TRBV27 to TRBJ1-6; a weak D match, TRBD1 (5 bases). V was trimmed by 8 bases and J by 6 bases, leaving 14 bases between them. The CDR3 is 14 amino acids. Germline CDR1 and CDR2: MNHEY and SMNVEV (reference sequence). The CDR3, as DNA: TGTGCCAGCCAACTGATGGGGGGTAATTCACCCCTCCACTTT. Protein: CASQLMGGNSPLHF.

The genes are TRBV2 and TRBJ2-7; D ambiguous. CDR1 is SNHLY and CDR2 is FYNNEI in the germline V gene. Between the trimmed V and J ends, which lost 2 bases and 6 bases, there was a span of 5 bases. There are 11 residues in the CDR3. CDR3 nucleotide sequence: TGTGCCAGCAGTGAATGGAGCGAGCAGTACTTC. This sequence encodes CASSEWSEQYF.

The chain combines TRBV11-3 with TRBJ2-1; the match to TRBD2 covers 15 bases. After removal of 5 bases from V and 9 bases from J, the junction contained 5 bases not matched to a gene. Germline V lookup: CDR1 SGHNT, CDR2 YENEEA. The CDR3 covers 15 residues. In nucleotides, the CDR3 is TGTGCCAGCAGCCAAAGGACTAGCGGGAGGGCTGAGCAGTTCTTC. Its translation is CASSQRTSGRAEQFF.

The chain has TRBV24-1 and TRBJ2-6; 7 positions agree with TRBD2. V dropped 3 bases and J dropped 0; count of bases not matched to a gene: 10. The CDR3 extends over 19 amino acids. Germline values: CDR1 KGHDR, CDR2 SFDVKD. The CDR3 is CATSDRPRDYSSGANVLTF. The CDR3, as DNA: TGTGCCACCAGTGATCGGCCCCGGGACTACTCCTCTGGGGCCAACGTCCTGACTTTC.

This clone was counted once. The rearrangement uses TRBV12-3 or TRBV12-4 and TRBJ2-1; 9 bases agree with TRBD2. The J segment lost 15 bases and the V segment lost 5 bases, leaving 5 bases of the junction unmatched. The CDR3 has 11 residues. The CDR3 protein is CASSTAGGGFF. Here the CDR3 DNA reads TGTGCCAGCAGTACAGCGGGAGGAGGGTTCTTC.

The V call is TRBV19, the J call TRBJ2-1, with 7 bases that match TRBD2. The CDR3 has 15 residues. CDR1 is LNHDA, CDR2 SQIVND, per germline (reference sequence). Germline trimming cut 5 bases from V and 4 bases from J; bases unmatched to any gene: 8. This CDR3 reads CASSPERDGYNEQFF. The DNA for the CDR3 is TGTGCCAGTAGTCCGGAGCGGGACGGGTACAATGAGCAGTTCTTC.

The rearrangement uses TRBV5-1 and TRBJ2-2, with TRBD1 as a possible D gene (6 bases). This CDR3 is 14 amino acids long. V lost 2 bases and J lost 4, with 9 bases in between. Germline CDR1 and CDR2: SGHRS and YFSETQ. CDR3 in amino acids: CASSLQGSTGELFF. The CDR3 coding sequence is TGCGCCAGCAGCTTACAGGGATCCACCGGGGAGCTGTTTTTT.